Listed here are 15 T cell receptor beta chains from one sample, sequenced in a study of T cells after yellow fever vaccination. One entry per CDR3 protein, called by TCRdb with MiXCR from the 5' RACE reads. The repertoire consists of some 320,000 distinct CDR3 sequences, with 8.7% occurring once and the leading ten covering about 3%. Sample: CD4+ T cells sorted from PBMCs, taken 5 days after the yellow fever booster vaccination. These receptors were collected from a man aged 18 to 30 who received the YFV17D yellow fever vaccine.

The V and J genes are TRBV10-3 and TRBJ2-1; 9 positions match TRBD1. With V trimmed by 0 bases and J by 7 bases, 4 bases remained unmatched. From germline, CDR1 is ENHRY and CDR2 SYGVKD. This CDR3 comprises 15 residues. This chain's CDR3 is CAISESGTGMNEQFF. The CDR3 DNA reads as TGTGCCATCAGTGAGTCTGGGACAGGGATGAATGAGCAGTTCTTC.

Ten or more counts support this clonotype. V usage is TRBV5-1 and J usage is TRBJ1-6; D unresolved. The CDR3 sequence is 15 residues long. In germline, CDR1 is SGHRS, CDR2 YFSETQ. The V gene lost 0 bases and the J gene lost 6 bases, with 10 bases spanning the gap. CDR3 in amino acids: CASSLEAIGNSPLHF. The CDR3 DNA is TGCGCCAGCAGCTTGGAGGCGATAGGTAATTCACCCCTCCACTTT. The whole variable domain, remainder taken from reference TRBV5-1 and TRBJ1-6, is KAGVTQTPRYLIKTRGQQVTLSCSPISGHRSVSWYQQTPGQGLQFLFEYFSETQRNKGNFPGRFSGRQFSNSRSEMNVSTLELGDSALYLCASSLEAIGNSPLHFGNGTRLTVT.

This clonotype was counted between two and nine times. V gene TRBV5-6 combines with J gene TRBJ2-1, with 8 nucleotides matching TRBD1. This CDR3 has 16 residues. V shed 2 bases and J 5 bases; nucleotides not matched to a gene: 9. Per germline, CDR1 SGHDT and CDR2 YYEEEE. The CDR3: CASSFLPRGQDNEQFF. The CDR3 bases are TGTGCCAGCAGCTTTCTCCCCAGGGGGCAGGACAATGAGCAGTTCTTC.

This clonotype appeared a few times. The rearrangement links TRBV12-3 or TRBV12-4 to TRBJ2-7; D is undetermined. CDR3 length: 13 residues. Trimming removed 2 bases at V and 7 bases at J, with 12 bases between. CDR3 protein: CASSLYSSGEQYF. CDR3 bases: TGTGCCAGCAGTTTATATAGCTCAGGAGAGCAGTACTTC.

The chain couples TRBV6-5 to TRBJ2-3; unclear D gene. The CDR3 totals 17 residues. The V end lost 4 bases, the J end lost 1 base, and 18 bases lay between the germline ends. From germline, CDR1 is MNHEY and CDR2 SVGAGI. The CDR3: CASSLLPLSGGTDTQYF. In DNA, the CDR3 is TGTGCCAGCAGTTTGCTACCCCTCTCCGGAGGCACAGATACGCAGTATTTT.

This clonotype was seen more than once but under ten times. The chain joins TRBV9 to TRBJ1-1; TRBD1 matches at 7 bases. V lost 3 bases to trimming and J lost 4 bases; unmatched junction nucleotides: 9. CDR1 is SGDLS and CDR2 is YYNGEE in the germline V gene. This CDR3 has 15 amino acids. In DNA form, the CDR3 reads TGTGCCAGCAGCGAAACCCCCGACAGGGTCACTGAAGCTTTCTTT. This encodes CASSETPDRVTEAFF.

The rearrangement links TRBV7-8 to TRBJ2-7, with 9 bases lining up with TRBD1. Looked up from germline, CDR1 is SGHVS and CDR2 is FQNEAQ. Trimming at V came to 7 bases and at J to 6 bases, leaving 10 bases not matched to a gene. The CDR3 spans 14 residues. The CDR3 DNA reads as TGTGCCAGCACCTCCGGGACAGGGAGGTCCGAGCAGTACTTC. Translating gives CASTSGTGRSEQYF.

This clonotype was recorded many times. The gene calls are TRBV9 and TRBJ2-2; D possibly corresponds to TRBD2 (5 bases). V shed 4 bases and J shed 4 bases, with 17 bases lying between them. The CDR3 spans 16 residues. In germline, CDR1 is SGDLS, CDR2 YYNGEE. For the CDR3, the DNA is TGTGCCAGCAGCCCCCGCGCGGGTGCGGGCACCGGGGAGCTGTTTTTT. This sequence encodes CASSPRAGAGTGELFF.

This clonotype was detected many times. The CDR3 is CASTRGLNTEAFF. The CDR3 nucleotides read TGTGCCAGTACCCGGGGCTTGAACACTGAAGCTTTCTTT. The V and J genes are TRBV19 and TRBJ1-1, with D possibly TRBD1 on 5 matching bases. From germline, CDR1 is LNHDA and CDR2 SQIVND (reference sequence). The CDR3 is 13 amino acids. The germline V and J ends were trimmed by 7 bases and 0 bases, with 9 bases remaining between them.

This clonotype has at least ten counts. The chain recombines TRBV24-1 with TRBJ2-3; D unresolved. Germline values: CDR1 KGHDR, CDR2 SFDVKD. V lost 2 bases to trimming and J lost 9 bases, with 11 bases between them. The CDR3 totals 13 residues. The CDR3 DNA is TGTGCCACCAGTGATTCCCCCGCTGAGACGCAGTATTTT. Its protein is CATSDSPAETQYF.

This clonotype was recorded only once. The chain joins TRBV20-1 to TRBJ2-2; D gene uncertain. The CDR3 totals 12 residues. The germline V gene encodes CDR1 DFQATT and CDR2 SNEGSKA (reference sequence). Between the trimmed V and J ends, which lost 3 bases and 7 bases, there was a span of 9 bases. CDR3: CSASSANGELFF. CDR3 DNA: TGCAGTGCTAGCTCGGCAAACGGGGAGCTGTTTTTT.

Comment on this clonotype: A much larger clone lies one base from this, so it may be a read error. The V and J genes are TRBV5-1 and TRBJ2-3; 7 nucleotides match TRBD1. The CDR3 has 15 residues. The germline CDR1 and CDR2 sequences are SGHRS and YFSETQ. V was pared by 0 bases and J by 3 bases, with 4 bases of the junction left unmatched. As DNA, the CDR3 is TGCGCCAGCAGCTTGGGACAGGGTGAGACAGATACGCAGTATTTT. This gives the protein CASSLGQGETDTQYF.

This clonotype appeared a few times. The genes are TRBV19 and TRBJ1-1; TRBD1 agrees at 9 bases. The CDR3 loop spans 18 amino acids. CDR1 is LNHDA, CDR2 SQIVND, per germline (reference sequence). V dropped 7 bases and J dropped 7; count of bases not matched to a gene: 22. This chain's CDR3 is CASKGSIGTGNYYYEAFF. The CDR3 nucleotides are TGTGCCAGTAAAGGATCCATCGGGACAGGGAACTATTACTATGAAGCTTTCTTT. The variable domain in full, completed from reference TRBV19 and TRBJ1-1, reads DGGITQSPKYLFRKEGQNVTLSCEQNLNHDAMYWYRQDPGQGLRLIYYSQIVNDFQKGDIAEGYSVSREKKESFPLTVTSAQKNPTAFYLCASKGSIGTGNYYYEAFFGQGTRLTVV.

This clonotype turned up a few times. The chain recombines TRBV5-1 with TRBJ2-2, with TRBD1 matching 8 bases. V shed 0 bases, J shed 6 bases, and the junction held 4 bases outside the gene matches. Germline loops: CDR1 SGHRS, CDR2 YFSETQ. CDR3 size: 15 residues. The CDR3 here is CASSLGGQGAGELFF. The CDR3 coding sequence is TGCGCCAGCAGCTTGGGAGGACAGGGAGCCGGGGAGCTGTTTTTT.

The rearrangement joins TRBV2 to TRBJ2-3; 7 nucleotides agree with TRBD2. From germline, CDR1 is SNHLY and CDR2 FYNNEI. This CDR3 is 16 amino acids long. The V segment lost 6 bases and the J segment 6 bases; nucleotides outside the gene matches: 15. CDR3 sequence reads: CASSLIWTSSSDTQYF. Here the CDR3 DNA reads TGTGCCAGCAGCCTAATCTGGACTAGTTCCTCCGATACGCAGTATTTT.